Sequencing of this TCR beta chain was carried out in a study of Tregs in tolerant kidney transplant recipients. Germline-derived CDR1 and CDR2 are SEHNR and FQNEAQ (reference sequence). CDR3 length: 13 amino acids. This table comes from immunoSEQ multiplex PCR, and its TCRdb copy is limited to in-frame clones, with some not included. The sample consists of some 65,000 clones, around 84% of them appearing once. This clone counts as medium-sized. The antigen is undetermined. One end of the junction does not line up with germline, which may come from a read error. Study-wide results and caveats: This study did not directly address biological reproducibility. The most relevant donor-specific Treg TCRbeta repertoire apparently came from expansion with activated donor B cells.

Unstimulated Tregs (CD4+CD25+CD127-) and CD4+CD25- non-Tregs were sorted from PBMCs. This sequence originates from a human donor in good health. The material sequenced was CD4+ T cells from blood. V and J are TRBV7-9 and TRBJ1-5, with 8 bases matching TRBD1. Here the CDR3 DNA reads TGTGCCAGCACCTTACAGGGGGATCAGCCCCAGCATTTT. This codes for CASTLQGDQPQHF. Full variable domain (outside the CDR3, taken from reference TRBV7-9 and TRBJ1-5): DTGVSQNPRHKITKRGQNVTFRCDPISEHNRLYWYRQTLGQGPEFLTYFQNEAQLEKSRLLSDRFSAERPKGSFSTLEIQRTEQGDSAMYLCASTLQGDQPQHFGDGTRLSIL.